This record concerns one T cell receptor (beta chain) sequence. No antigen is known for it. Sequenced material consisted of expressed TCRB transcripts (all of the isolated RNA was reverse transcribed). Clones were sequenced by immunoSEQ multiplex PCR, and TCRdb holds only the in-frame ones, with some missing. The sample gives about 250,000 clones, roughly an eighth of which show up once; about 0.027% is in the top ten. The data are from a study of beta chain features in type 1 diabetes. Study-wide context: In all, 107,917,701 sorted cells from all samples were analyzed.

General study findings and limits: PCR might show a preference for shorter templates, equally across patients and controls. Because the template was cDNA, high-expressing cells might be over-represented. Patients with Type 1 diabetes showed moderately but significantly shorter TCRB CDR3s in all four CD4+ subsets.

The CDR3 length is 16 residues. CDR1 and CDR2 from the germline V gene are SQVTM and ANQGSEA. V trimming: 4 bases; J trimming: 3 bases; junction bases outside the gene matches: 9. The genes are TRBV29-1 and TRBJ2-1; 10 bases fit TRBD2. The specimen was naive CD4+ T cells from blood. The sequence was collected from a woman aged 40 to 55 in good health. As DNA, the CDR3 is TGCAGCGTTGGGAAGGCTAGCGGGGGTCTCTACAATGAGCAGTTCTTC. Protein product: CSVGKASGGLYNEQFF.